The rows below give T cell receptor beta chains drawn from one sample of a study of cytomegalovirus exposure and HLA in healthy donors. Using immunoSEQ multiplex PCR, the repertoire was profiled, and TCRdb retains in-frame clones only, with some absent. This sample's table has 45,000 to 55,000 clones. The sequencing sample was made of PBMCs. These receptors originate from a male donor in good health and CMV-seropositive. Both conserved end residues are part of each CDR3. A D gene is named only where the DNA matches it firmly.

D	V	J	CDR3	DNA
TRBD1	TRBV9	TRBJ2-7	CASSITGTGAYEQYF	TGTGCCAGCAGCATCACCGGGACAGGGGCCTACGAGCAGTACTTC
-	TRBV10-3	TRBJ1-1	CAISGQEVTEAFF	TGTGCCATCAGTGGTCAGGAGGTCACTGAAGCTTTCTTT
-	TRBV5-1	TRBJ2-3	CASSLGTGVTDTQYF	TGCGCCAGCAGCTTGGGTACGGGGGTCACAGATACGCAGTATTTT
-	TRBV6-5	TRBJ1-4	CASSLSGGFEKLFF	TGTGCCAGCAGCCTCTCTGGGGGGTTTGAAAAACTGTTTTTT
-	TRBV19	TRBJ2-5	CASSNFGEQETQYF	TGTGCCAGTAGTAATTTCGGGGAGCAAGAGACCCAGTACTTC
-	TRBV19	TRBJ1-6	CASSIDGASDYNSPLHF	TGTGCCAGTAGTATAGATGGAGCCTCTGACTATAATTCACCCCTCCACTTT
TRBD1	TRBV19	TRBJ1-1	CASSPRTGRGNTEAFF	TGTGCCAGTAGTCCTCGGACAGGGAGGGGGAACACTGAGGCTTTCTTT
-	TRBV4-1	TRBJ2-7	CASSQVAGAHYEQYF	TGCGCCAGCAGCCAAGTTGCAGGGGCACACTACGAGCAGTACTTC
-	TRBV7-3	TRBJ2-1	CASSLTATYNEQFF	TGTGCCAGCAGCTTAACAGCGACCTACAATGAGCAGTTCTTC
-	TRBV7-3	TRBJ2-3	CASSSWDRLGDTQYF	TGTGCCAGCAGCTCATGGGACCGACTAGGGGACACGCAGTATTTT
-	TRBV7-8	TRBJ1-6	CASMAAARGPLHF	TGTGCCAGCATGGCAGCCGCCCGGGGACCCCTCCACTTT
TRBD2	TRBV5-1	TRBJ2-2	CASSLKPSGGAGELFF	TGCGCCAGCAGCTTGAAGCCAAGCGGGGGGGCCGGGGAGCTGTTTTTT
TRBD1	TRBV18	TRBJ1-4	CASSPDRVNEKLFF	TGTGCCAGCTCACCGGACAGGGTTAATGAAAAACTGTTTTTT
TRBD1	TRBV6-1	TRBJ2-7	CASEGTGGFYEQYF	TGTGCCAGCGAAGGGACAGGGGGATTCTACGAGCAGTACTTC
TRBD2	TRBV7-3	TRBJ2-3	CASSPSGGAADTQYF	TGTGCCAGCAGCCCTAGCGGGGGGGCCGCGGATACGCAGTATTTT
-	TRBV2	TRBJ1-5	CASSEYIVGAFNQPQHF	TGTGCCAGCAGTGAATACATCGTGGGGGCCTTCAATCAGCCCCAGCATTTT
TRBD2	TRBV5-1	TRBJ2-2	CATSPGGALTGELFF	TGCGCCACCAGTCCCGGGGGGGCCTTAACCGGGGAGCTGTTTTTT
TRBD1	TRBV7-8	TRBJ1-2	CASSRGQGPADGYTF	TGTGCCAGCAGTAGAGGACAGGGGCCTGCCGATGGCTACACCTTC
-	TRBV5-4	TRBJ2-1	CASSSGTQVGEQFF	TGTGCCAGCAGCTCCGGGACTCAGGTGGGTGAGCAGTTCTTC
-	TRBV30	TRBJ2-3	CAWTSTDTQYF	TGTGCCTGGACTTCCACAGATACGCAGTATTTT
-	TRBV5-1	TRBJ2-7	CASGTGTLRFYEQYF	TGCGCCAGCGGTACCGGGACTCTCAGATTCTACGAGCAGTACTTC
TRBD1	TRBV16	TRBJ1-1	CASSPPGTGVEAFF	TGTGCCAGCAGCCCTCCCGGGACAGGGGTTGAAGCTTTCTTT
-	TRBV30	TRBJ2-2	CAWSLWGGMLGELFF	TGTGCCTGGAGTCTTTGGGGCGGGATGTTAGGGGAGCTGTTTTTT
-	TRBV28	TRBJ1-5	CASSFPGFGDQPQHF	TGTGCCAGCAGTTTCCCGGGGTTTGGTGATCAGCCCCAGCATTTT
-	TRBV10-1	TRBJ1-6	CASSDSGGPKRTEDSPLHF	TGCGCCAGCAGTGACTCGGGAGGGCCCAAACGGACAGAGGATTCACCCCTCCACTTT
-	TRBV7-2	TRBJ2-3	CASSLNRLAEGLGTDTQYF	TGTGCCAGCAGCTTAAATCGTTTAGCGGAGGGTTTGGGCACAGATACGCAGTATTTT
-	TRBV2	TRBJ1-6	CASIEVQGVGNSPLHF	TGTGCCAGCATCGAGGTACAGGGAGTGGGTAATTCACCCCTCCACTTT
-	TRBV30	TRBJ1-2	CAWSGAAGGYTF	TGTGCCTGGAGTGGGGCCGCCGGTGGCTACACCTTC
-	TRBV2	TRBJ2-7	CASSVAYEQYF	TGTGCCAGCAGTGTTGCCTACGAGCAGTACTTC
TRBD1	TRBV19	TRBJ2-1	CASSTTGGAFNEQFF	TGTGCCAGTAGTACCACAGGGGGCGCATTCAATGAGCAGTTCTTC
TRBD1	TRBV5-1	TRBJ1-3	CASSEGQGWVSGNTIYF	TGCGCCAGCAGCGAGGGACAGGGATGGGTCTCTGGAAACACCATATATTTT
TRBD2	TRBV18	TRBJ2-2	CASSPYGLEFFTGELFF	TGTGCCAGCTCACCGTATGGACTAGAATTCTTCACCGGGGAGCTGTTTTTT
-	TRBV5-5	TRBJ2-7	CASSLAAGHYEQYF	TGTGCCAGCAGCTTGGCTGCGGGGCACTACGAGCAGTACTTC
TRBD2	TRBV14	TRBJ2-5	CASSQDYSGGTQYF	TGTGCCAGCAGCCAAGATTATAGCGGGGGGACCCAGTACTTC
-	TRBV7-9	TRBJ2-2	CASSQVGGELFF	TGTGCCAGCAGTCAAGTCGGCGGGGAGCTGTTTTTT
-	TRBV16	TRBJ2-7	CASSRSDRAGGEQYF	TGTGCCAGCAGCAGAAGTGACAGGGCGGGGGGAGAGCAGTACTTC
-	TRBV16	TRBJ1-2	CASSQSTEVPIRGYTF	TGTGCCAGCAGCCAATCGACAGAAGTACCGATTCGGGGCTACACCTTC
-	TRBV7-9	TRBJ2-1	CASSSRLKRKDEQFF	TGTGCCAGCAGCTCTCGACTAAAAAGAAAGGATGAGCAGTTCTTC
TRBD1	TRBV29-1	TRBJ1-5	CSVLRAGGHQPQHF	TGCAGCGTACTACGAGCAGGGGGTCATCAGCCCCAGCATTTT
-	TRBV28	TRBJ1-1	CASSFWSGVTEAFF	TGTGCCAGCAGTTTTTGGTCAGGGGTGACTGAAGCTTTCTTT
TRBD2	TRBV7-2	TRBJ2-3	CASSLVPGLATLGTQYF	TGTGCCAGCAGCTTAGTACCGGGACTAGCGACATTGGGTACGCAGTATTTT
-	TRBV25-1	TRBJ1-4	CASSKLTGPVEKLFF	TGTGCCAGCAGCAAACTCACAGGGCCTGTAGAAAAACTGTTTTTT
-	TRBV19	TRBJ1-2	CASSMTAGVYGYTF	TGTGCCAGTAGTATGACAGCCGGAGTCTATGGCTACACCTTC
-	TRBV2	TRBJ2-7	CASSEAPFEGTYEQYF	TGTGCCAGCAGTGAAGCGCCGTTCGAGGGTACCTACGAGCAGTACTTC
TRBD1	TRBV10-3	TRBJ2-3	CAISESIGTGGTDTQYF	TGTGCCATCAGTGAGTCGATCGGGACAGGGGGCACAGATACGCAGTATTTT
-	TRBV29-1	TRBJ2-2	CSVHGLNTGELFF	TGCAGCGTCCACGGGTTGAACACCGGGGAGCTGTTTTTT
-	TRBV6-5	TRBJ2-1	CASSYESPRPYNEQFF	TGTGCCAGCAGTTACGAGTCACCCAGGCCCTACAATGAGCAGTTCTTC
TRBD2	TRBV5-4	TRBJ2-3	CASSPGGLAGLGNTQYF	TGTGCCAGCAGCCCGGGGGGACTAGCGGGCTTAGGGAATACGCAGTATTTT
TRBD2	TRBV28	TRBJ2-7	CASSPHPGGPEEQYF	TGTGCCAGCAGTCCTCACCCGGGGGGGCCGGAGGAGCAGTACTTC
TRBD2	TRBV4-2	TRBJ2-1	CASSQAGLGRGDNEQFF	TGTGCCAGCAGCCAGGCCGGACTCGGGCGGGGGGACAATGAGCAGTTCTTC
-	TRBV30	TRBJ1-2	CAWSELGQNYGYTF	TGTGCCTGGAGTGAACTGGGACAAAACTATGGCTACACCTTC
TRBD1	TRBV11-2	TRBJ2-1	CASSLVLGPQGGDEQFF	TGTGCCAGCAGCTTAGTTCTGGGACCACAGGGGGGTGATGAGCAGTTCTTC
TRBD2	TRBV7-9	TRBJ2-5	CASSVLAGGLETQYF	TGTGCCAGCAGCGTCCTAGCGGGGGGGCTCGAGACCCAGTACTTC
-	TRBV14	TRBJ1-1	CASSRLLNTEAFF	TGTGCCAGCAGCCGACTCCTGAACACTGAAGCTTTCTTT
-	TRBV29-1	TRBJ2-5	CSVARVQETQYF	TGCAGCGTTGCCCGGGTTCAAGAGACCCAGTACTTC
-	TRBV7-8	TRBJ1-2	CASSLGGGADLIYGYTF	TGTGCCAGCAGCTTAGGGGGAGGGGCAGATCTAATCTATGGCTACACCTTC
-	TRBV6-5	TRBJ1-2	CASSATGPYGYTF	TGTGCCAGCAGTGCGACAGGACCCTATGGCTACACCTTC